A single sample gave rise to the 18 T cell receptor beta chains below, sequenced in a study of vaccination effects on CD4 cells after COVID-19. Peptide-pool stimulation followed by sequencing identified expanded antigen-specific CD4+ clonotypes in the ViraFEST assay. The culture ran for around nine days before CD4+ T cells were isolated. Either the BNT162b2 or mRNA-1273 vaccine was given to participants in two doses. The antigens for these receptors are not known. The table came from immunoSEQ multiplex PCR; TCRdb's copy has only in-frame clones and leaves some out. Among about 14,000 clones listed, 72% were seen once. The specimen comprised CD4+ T cells from PBMCs cultured with SARS-CoV-2 spike peptides, sampled after COVID-19 vaccination. Source of these receptors: a human donor who received a COVID-19 vaccine.

V gene TRBV11-2 combines with J gene TRBJ1-1; a possible D gene is TRBD1 (5 bases). CDR1 and CDR2 (germline): SGHAT, FQNNGV. The CDR3 length is 14 residues. Trimming took off 5 bases at V and 6 bases at J, with 16 bases between the two ends. The CDR3: CASSRMSWGAEAFF. Written as DNA, the CDR3 is TGTGCCAGCAGCCGCATGAGCTGGGGCGCTGAAGCTTTCTTT.

This clone was observed a handful of times. The rearrangement joins TRBV28 to TRBJ2-7, with unresolved D. The V end lost 5 bases, the J end lost 3 bases, and 14 bases lay between the germline ends. There are 14 residues in the CDR3. Germline V gene sequence: CDR1 MDHEN, CDR2 SYDVKM. The CDR3 sequence is CASSDLRKIYEQYF. CDR3 nucleotides: TGTGCCAGCAGTGATCTCAGGAAGATCTACGAGCAGTACTTC.

The V gene is TRBV25-1, the J gene TRBJ1-1; TRBD1 matches at 7 bases. The CDR3 length is 13 residues. V dropped 7 bases and J dropped 4; count of bases not matched to a gene: 6. Germline-derived CDR1 and CDR2 are MGHDK and SYGVNS. CDR3 sequence reads: CASIPSGGTEAFF. The CDR3 DNA reads as TGTGCCAGCATCCCCTCAGGGGGCACTGAAGCTTTCTTT.

This clone was found once. The rearrangement links TRBV28 to TRBJ1-2, with D hard to call. This CDR3 region has 15 residues. V was trimmed by 2 bases and J by 6 bases, leaving 16 bases between them. Germline-derived CDR1 and CDR2 are MDHEN and SYDVKM. CDR3 protein: CASSLLREGRHGYTF. As DNA, the CDR3 is TGTGCCAGCAGTTTACTACGGGAGGGAAGGCATGGCTACACCTTC.

This chain links TRBV28 with TRBJ1-2; D is possibly TRBD1 (6 bases). The germline V gene has CDR1 MDHEN and CDR2 SYDVKM. The V end lost 5 bases, the J end lost 3 bases, and 19 bases lay between the germline ends. The CDR3 spans 16 residues. This chain's CDR3 is CASSTGTTKAYYGYTF. The CDR3 nucleotides read TGTGCCAGCAGTACCGGGACAACAAAAGCCTACTATGGCTACACCTTC.

This clone appeared once. The chain carries TRBV3-1 (or the pseudogene TRBV3-2) and TRBJ2-2; no reliable D call. This CDR3 has 13 residues. Germline CDR1 LGHDT, CDR2 YNNKEL (reference sequence). Trimming took off 1 base at V and 0 bases at J, with 0 bases between the two ends. CDR3 coding DNA: TGTGCCAGCAGCCAAGCGAACACCGGGGAGCTGTTTTTT. Translating it yields CASSQANTGELFF.

This clone was counted once. The chain is built from TRBV7-9 and TRBJ1-2, with 8 bases matching TRBD1. Germline CDR1 reads SEHNR; CDR2 reads FQNEAQ (reference sequence). Germline trimming cut 7 bases from V and 5 bases from J; bases unmatched to any gene: 9. This CDR3 spans 14 amino acids. CDR3 in DNA: TGTGCCAGCACAAAGGGCGGGACAGGATATGGCTACACCTTC. As protein: CASTKGGTGYGYTF.

The genes are TRBV5-1 and TRBJ1-6; 10 bases are shared with TRBD1. The CDR3 is made up of 16 amino acids. Germline V CDR1 and CDR2: SGHRS, YFSETQ. V trimming: 0 bases; J trimming: 10 bases; junction bases outside the gene matches: 7. CDR3 sequence reads: CASSLEGTGQGSPLHF. The DNA of the CDR3 is TGCGCCAGCAGCTTGGAGGGTACGGGACAGGGGTCACCCCTCCACTTT.

This clone has just one count. The chain recombines TRBV3-1 (or the pseudogene TRBV3-2) with TRBJ1-6; D possibly corresponds to TRBD1 (6 bases). The CDR3 contains 16 residues. Germline-derived CDR1 and CDR2 are LGHDT and YNNKEL (reference sequence). The V end lost 1 base, the J end lost 5 bases, and 12 bases lay between the germline ends. DNA of the CDR3: TGTGCCAGCAGCCAAGGTAGACAGGTTAATAATTCACCCCTCCACTTT. Translated, it gives CASSQGRQVNNSPLHF.

V gene TRBV18 combines with J gene TRBJ2-5, with D tentatively TRBD1 or TRBD2 (6 bases each). V lost 0 bases and J 1 base, leaving 9 bases between the germline ends. The CDR3 spans 15 residues. Germline CDR1 reads KGHSH; CDR2 reads LQKENI. In DNA form, the CDR3 reads TGTGCCAGCTCACCACCCGGGGGCCCCCAAGAGACCCAGTACTTC. This encodes CASSPPGGPQETQYF.

V usage is TRBV21-1 and J usage is TRBJ1-4. TRBV21-1 represents a pseudogene. This CDR3 comprises 17 residues. Here the CDR3 reads CASSKGGGLKKGEKLFF. Written as DNA, the CDR3 is TGTGCCAGCAGCAAAGGGGGGGGGCTAAAGAAGGGTGAAAAACTGTTTTTT.

This clone was picked up one time. V is TRBV3-1 (or the pseudogene TRBV3-2) and J is TRBJ2-3, with 10 bases identical to TRBD2. V lost 4 bases and J lost 0; bases outside the gene matches: 4. The CDR3 length is 16 residues. Germline lookup yields CDR1 LGHDT and CDR2 YNNKEL (reference sequence). DNA of the CDR3: TGTGCCAGCAGCCGCTGGACTAGCGGAAGCACAGATACGCAGTATTTT. Its translation: CASSRWTSGSTDTQYF.

This clone was observed a handful of times. This chain uses TRBV6-6 with TRBJ1-2; no clear D gene. V was trimmed by 11 bases and J by 1 base, leaving 11 bases between them. The CDR3 is 12 amino acids. Germline-derived CDR1 and CDR2 are MNHNY and SVGAGI (reference sequence). In DNA, the CDR3 is TGTGCCGGGAGGGAAATTAACTATGGCTACACCTTC. This translates into CAGREINYGYTF.

This CDR3 is CASSLGGHRSDGYTF. CDR3 coding DNA: TGTGCCAGCAGCTTAGGAGGGCACAGGTCAGATGGCTACACCTTC. This chain connects TRBV11-2 to TRBJ1-2, with D maybe TRBD1 (5 bases). Germline lookup yields CDR1 SGHAT and CDR2 FQNNGV. Trimming cost V 1 base and J 6 bases, with 15 bases left between them. The length of the CDR3 is 15 residues.

A few counts support this clone. The J gene is TRBJ2-3, the V gene TRBV28, with TRBD2 as a possible D gene (5 bases). The CDR3 length is 14 residues. CDR1 and CDR2 (germline): MDHEN, SYDVKM. Trimming shortened V by 8 bases and J by 3 bases, and 15 bases separated the two germline ends. CDR3 sequence reads: CASSVPGRTDTQYF. For the CDR3, the DNA is TGTGCCAGCTCGGTTCCGGGGAGAACAGATACGCAGTATTTT. Full variable domain (remainder filled in from reference TRBV28 and TRBJ2-3): DVKVTQSSRYLVKRTGEKVFLECVQDMDHENMFWYRQDPGLGLRLIYFSYDVKMKEKGDIPEGYSVSREKKERFSLILESASTNQTSMYLCASSVPGRTDTQYFGPGTRLTVL.

This clone has a handful of counts. The chain has TRBV3-1 (or the pseudogene TRBV3-2) and TRBJ1-1; 8 bases agree with TRBD1. V was clipped by 2 bases and J by 3 bases; unmatched bases: 2. Germline V gene data show CDR1 as LGHDT and CDR2 as YNNKEL (reference sequence). The length of the CDR3 is 14 residues. The DNA for the CDR3 is TGTGCCAGCAGCCAACAGGGGGCGGACACTGAAGCTTTCTTT. Translated, it gives CASSQQGADTEAFF.

Written as DNA, the CDR3 is TGTGCCAGCAGCTCGGACAGGGGGCGCGATGAGCAGTTCTTC. This codes for CASSSDRGRDEQFF. V and J are TRBV7-2 and TRBJ2-1; 11 nucleotides match TRBD1. Germline values: CDR1 SGHTA, CDR2 FQGNSA. Losses at the gene ends were 4 bases for V and 8 bases for J; bases not matched to a gene: 4. There are 14 residues in the CDR3.

The genes are TRBV9 and TRBJ1-1; D may be TRBD1 (6 bases). The CDR3 loop spans 13 amino acids. Germline V gene lookup returns CDR1 SGDLS and CDR2 YYNGEE. V shed 4 bases and J shed 9 bases, with 16 bases lying between them. The CDR3 here is CASSPGDGVKAFF. For the CDR3, the DNA is TGTGCCAGCAGCCCAGGGGACGGAGTGAAAGCTTTCTTT.